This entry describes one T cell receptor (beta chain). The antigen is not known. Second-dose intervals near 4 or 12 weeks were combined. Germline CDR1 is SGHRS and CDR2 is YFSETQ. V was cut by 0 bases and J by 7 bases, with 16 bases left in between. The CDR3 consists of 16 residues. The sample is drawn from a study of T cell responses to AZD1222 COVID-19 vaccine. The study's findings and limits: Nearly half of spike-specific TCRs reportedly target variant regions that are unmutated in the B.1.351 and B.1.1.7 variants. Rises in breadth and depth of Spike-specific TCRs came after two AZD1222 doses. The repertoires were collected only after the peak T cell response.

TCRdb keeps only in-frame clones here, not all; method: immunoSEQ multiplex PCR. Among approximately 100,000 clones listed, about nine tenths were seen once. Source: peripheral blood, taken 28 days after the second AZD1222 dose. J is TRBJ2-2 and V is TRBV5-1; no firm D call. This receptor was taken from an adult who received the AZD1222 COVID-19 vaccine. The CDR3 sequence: CASSLAGQQIHGELFF. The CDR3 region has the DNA TGCGCCAGCAGCTTGGCCGGCCAACAAATCCACGGGGAGCTGTTTTTT.